A selection of T cell receptor beta chains follows, all from one sample in a study of PD-1 blockade in classical Hodgkin lymphoma. The assay was immunoSEQ multiplex PCR, and TCRdb's table has in-frame clones only and misses some. This table holds under 65,000 clones, 80% to 90% found once. This material consisted of peripheral blood mononuclear cells (PBMCs), taken at baseline. These receptors originate from a human donor with classical Hodgkin lymphoma. The CDR3 runs from the conserved cysteine through the conserved F or W. A D gene is named only where the DNA matches it firmly. Some rows mark clone size as missing; the rest say once, few, many or name a class of expanded clone.

j_call | clone_size | v_call | d_call | cdr3_length | cdr3_nt | cdr3_aa
TRBJ1-1 | . | TRBV6-6 | . | 14 | TGTGCCAGCAGTACGACAGGTATATACACTGAAGCTTTCTTT | CASSTTGIYTEAFF
TRBJ2-1 | . | TRBV4-1 | . | 14 | TGCGCCAGCAGCCTCCCGCAGGGCTACAATGAGCAGTTCTTC | CASSLPQGYNEQFF
TRBJ2-7 | once | TRBV4-2 | . | 13 | TGTGCCAGCAGCCAAGACACCTTTTTAGAGCAGTACTTC | CASSQDTFLEQYF
TRBJ2-7 | . | TRBV27 | . | 12 | TGTGCCAGCAGTTCGCTGGCCAGGCGGCAGTACTTC | CASSSLARRQYF
TRBJ1-4 | once | TRBV5-1 | TRBD1 | 18 | TGCGCCAGCAGCTGGCGCGGTCCCGGGACAGCAACTAATGAAAAACTGTTTTTT | CASSWRGPGTATNEKLFF
TRBJ2-7 | . | TRBV20-1 | . | 10 | TGCAGTGCTAGGGGCGGCGAGCAGTACTTC | CSARGGEQYF
TRBJ2-5 | . | TRBV19 | TRBD2 | 16 | TGTGCCAGTAGTATTGGACTAGCGGGGGGTCAAGAGACCCAGTACTTC | CASSIGLAGGQETQYF
TRBJ2-1 | . | TRBV19 | . | 13 | TGTGCCAGCCGGGACCCCCCTAGCGATGAGCAGTTCTTC | CASRDPPSDEQFF
TRBJ1-1 | . | TRBV27 | . | 14 | TGTGCCAGCAGTTTATCAGGTCCCAACACTGAAGCTTTCTTT | CASSLSGPNTEAFF
TRBJ2-3 | . | TRBV6-5 | . | 11 | TGTGCCAGCAGCCCCACAGATACGCAGTATTTT | CASSPTDTQYF
TRBJ1-6 | once | TRBV30 | TRBD1 | 16 | TGTGCCTGGAGTGTTGGTAGGGGGCCCTATAATTCACCCCTCCACTTT | CAWSVGRGPYNSPLHF
TRBJ2-6 | . | TRBV30 | . | 13 | TGTGCCTGGAGTTTATCTGGGGCCAACGTCCTGACTTTC | CAWSLSGANVLTF
TRBJ2-3 | . | TRBV18 | . | 16 | TGTGCCAGCTCTCCGCGAACAGGGAAAAGCACAGATACGCAGTATTTT | CASSPRTGKSTDTQYF
TRBJ2-4 | . | TRBV7-9 | TRBD1 | 17 | TGTGCCAGCAGCTTATGGACAGGGGAATATGCCAAAAACATTCAGTACTTC | CASSLWTGEYAKNIQYF
TRBJ1-5 | . | TRBV30 | . | 13 | TGTGCCTGGAGAATCGGCAGAGATCAGCCCCAGCATTTT | CAWRIGRDQPQHF
TRBJ1-4 | once | TRBV7-8 | . | 16 | TGTGCCAGCAGCTCGCAGGGCGGTTTTTCAAATGAAAAACTGTTTTTT | CASSSQGGFSNEKLFF
TRBJ2-5 | . | TRBV4-1 | . | 13 | TGCGCCAGCAGCCAAGAACAGGAAGAGACCCAGTACTTC | CASSQEQEETQYF
TRBJ1-1 | . | TRBV2 | . | 16 | TGTGCCAGCAGTGAACCCCCCGGGACAACGAACACTGAAGCTTTCTTT | CASSEPPGTTNTEAFF
TRBJ2-7 | . | TRBV5-1 | . | 16 | TGCGCCAGCAGCCCCCCGACAGGAAAAGGAGCCTACGAGCAGTACTTC | CASSPPTGKGAYEQYF
TRBJ1-2 | . | TRBV11-2 | . | 16 | TGTGCCAGCAGCTTCGTCCCAGAGGCCCCCGTCGATGGCTACACCTTC | CASSFVPEAPVDGYTF
TRBJ1-2 | . | TRBV7-9 | . | 17 | TGTGCCAGCAGCTTATTGATAAACAGGGATAGGAGTTATGGCTACACCTTC | CASSLLINRDRSYGYTF
TRBJ1-2 | medium-sized | TRBV5-1 | . | 16 | TGCGCCAGCAGGATCAAAAGCGGGGCCCTTCGGGGTGGCTACACCTTC | CASRIKSGALRGGYTF
TRBJ2-2 | . | TRBV27 | . | 15 | TGTGCCACCACCCCCGGGACTTCGAACACCGGGGAGCTGTTTTTT | CATTPGTSNTGELFF
TRBJ1-1 | once | TRBV27 | . | 13 | TGTGCCAGCAGTTGGAACAGGGTGGCTGAAGCTTTCTTT | CASSWNRVAEAFF
TRBJ1-1 | . | TRBV11-1 | . | 12 | TGTGCCAGCAGCTTATTGGTCTCTGAAGCTTTCTTT | CASSLLVSEAFF
TRBJ2-1 | . | TRBV19 | . | 12 | TGTGCCAGTAGCTGGGGGTTCAATGAGCAGTTCTTC | CASSWGFNEQFF
TRBJ1-2 | . | TRBV5-1 | . | 14 | TGCGCCAGCACTTTCGACAGCCAAATGGGAGGCTACACCTTC | CASTFDSQMGGYTF
TRBJ2-1 | . | TRBV28 | . | 12 | TGTGCCAGCAGTTTAGCGGGCAATGAGCAGTTCTTC | CASSLAGNEQFF
TRBJ1-1 | . | TRBV18 | . | 15 | TGTGCCAGCTTACCTGGCGGATTATCGAACACTGAAGCTTTCTTT | CASLPGGLSNTEAFF
TRBJ1-1 | . | TRBV30 | . | 13 | TGTGCCTGGAGTCAGGGGCGAGGTACTGAAGCTTTCTTT | CAWSQGRGTEAFF
TRBJ1-2 | . | TRBV27 | . | 15 | TGTGCCAGCAGCTCTACTCAGGGGATACATGGCGGCTACACCTTC | CASSSTQGIHGGYTF
TRBJ1-2 | . | TRBV30 | . | 14 | TGTGCCTGGAGTATAGACGGACAGATCTATGGCTACACCTTC | CAWSIDGQIYGYTF
TRBJ2-1 | . | TRBV27 | . | 12 | TGTGCCAGCAGTACAGTAAACAATGAGCAGTTCTTC | CASSTVNNEQFF
TRBJ2-1 | once | TRBV30 | . | 13 | TGTGCCCGGTCCGACAGGCCCTACAATGAGCAGTTCTTC | CARSDRPYNEQFF
TRBJ1-4 | once | TRBV18 | TRBD1 | 16 | TGTGCCAGCTCACCGAGGACAGGGGGGACTAATGAAAAACTGTTTTTT | CASSPRTGGTNEKLFF
TRBJ2-1 | . | TRBV5-8 | . | 15 | TGTGCCAGCAGCTTAGCCCGGGGGGCCTGGAATGAGCAGTTCTTC | CASSLARGAWNEQFF
TRBJ2-3 | . | TRBV9 | . | 13 | TGTGCCAGCAGCGTAGGTCAAACAGATACGCAGTATTTT | CASSVGQTDTQYF
TRBJ1-6 | . | TRBV27 | . | 14 | TGTGCCAGCAGTTTTACTGGTGCAAATTCACCCCTCCACTTT | CASSFTGANSPLHF
TRBJ1-2 | . | TRBV5-5 | . | 12 | TGTGCCAGCAGCACCGACAGTTATGGCTACACCTTC | CASSTDSYGYTF
TRBJ1-1 | few | TRBV7-9 | . | 13 | TGTGCCAGCAGCTTTGGGTTGAACACTGAAGCTTTCTTT | CASSFGLNTEAFF
TRBJ1-3 | . | TRBV12-5 | . | 14 | TGTGCTAGTGGTTTGGTAGCGTCTGGAAACACCATATATTTT | CASGLVASGNTIYF
TRBJ2-3 | . | TRBV4-1 | . | 16 | TGCGCCAGCAGCCCCGGAGTGAGCAGGGCCTCAGATACGCAGTATTTT | CASSPGVSRASDTQYF